The T cell receptor (beta chain) described here comes from a study of T cells in localized non-small cell lung cancer. Whole-study findings and limits: Heterogeneity within the tumor remains possible, as just one region underwent sequencing.

In germline, CDR1 is SGHRS, CDR2 YFSETQ. This CDR3 region has 17 residues. V lost 4 bases to trimming and J lost 4 bases; unmatched junction nucleotides: 13. Worth noting for this clone: Its antigen is as yet unknown.

TCRdb's copy holds only in-frame clones and misses some; the assay was immunoSEQ multiplex PCR. The sample holds 35,000 to 40,000 clones, around 85% seen once. The starting material was peripheral blood, obtained before any cancer treatment. The source of this sequence is a man between 35 and 75 years old with stage I lung adenocarcinoma. This chain joins TRBV5-1 and TRBJ2-7, with 11 bases fitting TRBD2. The CDR3 spells CASSLESPTSGTYEQYF. The DNA for the CDR3 is TGCGCCAGCAGCCTGGAGTCCCCGACTAGCGGGACTTACGAGCAGTACTTC.